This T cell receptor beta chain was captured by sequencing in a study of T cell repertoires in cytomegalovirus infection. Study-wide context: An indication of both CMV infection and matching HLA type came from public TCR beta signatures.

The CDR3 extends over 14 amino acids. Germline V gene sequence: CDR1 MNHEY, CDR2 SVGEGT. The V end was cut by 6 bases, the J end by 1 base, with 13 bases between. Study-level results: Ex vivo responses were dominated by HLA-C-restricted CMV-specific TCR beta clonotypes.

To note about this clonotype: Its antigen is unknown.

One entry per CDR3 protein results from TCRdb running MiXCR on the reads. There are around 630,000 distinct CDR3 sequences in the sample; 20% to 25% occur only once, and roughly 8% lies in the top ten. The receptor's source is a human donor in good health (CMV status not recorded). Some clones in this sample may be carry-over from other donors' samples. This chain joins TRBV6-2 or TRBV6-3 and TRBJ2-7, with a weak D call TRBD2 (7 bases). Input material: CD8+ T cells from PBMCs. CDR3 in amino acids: CASRRGGASYEQYF. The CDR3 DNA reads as TGTGCCAGCAGAAGGGGGGGCGCTTCCTACGAGCAGTACTTC.